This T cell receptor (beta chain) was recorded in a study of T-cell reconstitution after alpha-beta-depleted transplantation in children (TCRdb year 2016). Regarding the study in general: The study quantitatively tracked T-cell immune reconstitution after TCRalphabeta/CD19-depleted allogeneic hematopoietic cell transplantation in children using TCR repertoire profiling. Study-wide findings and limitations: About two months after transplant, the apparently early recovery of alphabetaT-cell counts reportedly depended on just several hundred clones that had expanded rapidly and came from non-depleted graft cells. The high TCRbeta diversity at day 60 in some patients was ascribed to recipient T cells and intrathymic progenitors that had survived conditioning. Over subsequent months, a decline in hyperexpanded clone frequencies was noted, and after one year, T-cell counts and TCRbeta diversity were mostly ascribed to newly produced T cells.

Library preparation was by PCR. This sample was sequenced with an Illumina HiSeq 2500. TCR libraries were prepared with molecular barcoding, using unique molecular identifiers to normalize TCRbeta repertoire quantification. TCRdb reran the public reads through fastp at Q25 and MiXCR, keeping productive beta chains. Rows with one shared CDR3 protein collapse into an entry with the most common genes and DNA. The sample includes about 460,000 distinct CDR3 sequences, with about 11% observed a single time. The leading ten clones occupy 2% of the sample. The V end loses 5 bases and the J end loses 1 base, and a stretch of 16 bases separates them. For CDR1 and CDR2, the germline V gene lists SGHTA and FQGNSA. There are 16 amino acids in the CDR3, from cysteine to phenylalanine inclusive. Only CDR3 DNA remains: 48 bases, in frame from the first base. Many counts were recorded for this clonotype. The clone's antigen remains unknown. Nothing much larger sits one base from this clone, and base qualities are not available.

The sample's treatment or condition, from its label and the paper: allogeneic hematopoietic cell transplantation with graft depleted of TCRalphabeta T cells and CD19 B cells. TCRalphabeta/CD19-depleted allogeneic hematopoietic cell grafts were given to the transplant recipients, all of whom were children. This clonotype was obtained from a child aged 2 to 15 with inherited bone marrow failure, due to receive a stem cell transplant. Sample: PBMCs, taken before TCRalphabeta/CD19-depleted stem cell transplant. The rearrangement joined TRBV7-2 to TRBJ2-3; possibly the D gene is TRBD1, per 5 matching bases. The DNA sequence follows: TGTGCCAGCAGCCACTACAGGATAGGCGGCACAGATACGCAGTATTTT. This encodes CASSHYRIGGTDTQYF.